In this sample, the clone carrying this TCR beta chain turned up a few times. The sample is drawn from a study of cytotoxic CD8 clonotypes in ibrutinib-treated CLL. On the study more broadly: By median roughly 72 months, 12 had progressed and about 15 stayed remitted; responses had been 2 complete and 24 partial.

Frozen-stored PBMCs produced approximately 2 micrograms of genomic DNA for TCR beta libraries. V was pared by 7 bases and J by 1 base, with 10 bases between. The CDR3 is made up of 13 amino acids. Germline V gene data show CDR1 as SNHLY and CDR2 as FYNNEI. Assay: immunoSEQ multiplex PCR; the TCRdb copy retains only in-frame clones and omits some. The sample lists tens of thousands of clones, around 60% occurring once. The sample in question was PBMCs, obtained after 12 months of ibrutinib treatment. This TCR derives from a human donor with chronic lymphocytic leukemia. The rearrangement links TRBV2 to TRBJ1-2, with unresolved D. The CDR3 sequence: CASTQADNYGYTF. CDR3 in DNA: TGTGCCAGCACCCAGGCAGATAACTATGGCTACACCTTC.